This T cell receptor (beta chain) was identified during a study of shared clonotypes between healthy human individuals. In the study overall: Per donor, three plates held CD4 naive cells, three held CD4 memory, two held CD8 naive and one held CD8 memory.

Naive CD8 cells, CD45RO-negative and positively selected for CCR7, excluded terminally differentiated effector memory CD45RA+ cells. The length of the CDR3 is 15 residues. Germline assignment: CDR1 SGHVS and CDR2 FQNEAQ. The V and J ends lost 1 base and 10 bases, in that order; junction bases with no gene match: 6. The data were produced by immunoSEQ multiplex PCR, yet TCRdb's version contains in-frame clones alone and is incomplete. This sample has approximately 600,000 clones, with roughly 95% found just once. The TCR was taken from a woman younger than 45 in good health. The V call is TRBV7-8, the J call TRBJ2-1, with 11 bases matching TRBD2. Source material: naive CD8+ T cells sorted from blood. The CDR3 sequence: CASSLGRRLAGEQFF. CDR3 nucleotides: TGTGCCAGCAGCTTAGGAAGGAGACTAGCGGGAGAGCAGTTCTTC. The full variable domain, with the rest looked up from reference TRBV7-8 and TRBJ2-1, is GAGVSQSPRYKVAKRGQDVALRCDPISGHVSLFWYQQALGQGPEFLTYFQNEAQLDKSGLPSDRFFAERPEGSVSTLKIQRTQQEDSAVYLCASSLGRRLAGEQFFGPGTRLTVL.